This T cell receptor (beta chain) emerged from a study of blood T cell repertoires in COVID-19. Overall study context: The origin of the acute and convalescent COVID-19 samples was the United States, Italy and Spain.

Clones were read by immunoSEQ multiplex PCR, and TCRdb kept only the in-frame ones, dropping some. The top ten clones hold approximately 8.2% of a sample with about 200,000 clones, more than 70% of them seen once. The CDR3 runs to 15 residues. Germline V gene sequence: CDR1 MNHEY, CDR2 SMNVEV (reference sequence). V dropped 1 base and J dropped 4 bases, with 11 bases sitting between them. Each participant's cohort was designated according to participant-reported clinical history. Recovery among Cohort 3 donors was established by two negative PCRs, clearance, or symptom resolution. The sample was PBMCs or T cells enriched from blood (not recorded which). J is TRBJ1-5 and V is TRBV27, with D perhaps matching TRBD1 (6 bases). The clonotype was recovered from a woman younger than 35 who had recovered from COVID-19. The CDR3 bases are TGTGCCAGCAGTTTATATATGAGGGGGAATCAGCCCCAGCATTTT. This translates into CASSLYMRGNQPQHF.